This is a list of T cell receptor beta chains from one sample in a study of Ad26.COV2.S vaccination and SARS-CoV-2 variants. TCRdb's table, derived via immunoSEQ multiplex PCR, lists solely in-frame clones and lacks some. Of 430,000 or so clones listed, 75% to 95% were seen once; the top ten hold 12%. The sequenced sample was peripheral blood, obtained in a trial of Ad26.COV2.S vaccine versus placebo. These receptors all come from a person between 18 and 60 years old who received the Ad26.COV2.S COVID-19 vaccine or a placebo. Both conserved end residues are part of each CDR3. The order of the fields is D gene, V gene, clone size, J gene, CDR3 DNA, CDR3 protein. The D gene is left open where the match is weak. Clone size appears in some rows only: once, few, many, or a class for an expanded clone.

NA	TRBV27	NA	TRBJ1-1	TGTGCCAGCAGTTTAGGGGGCGGCAGGAGGACTGAAGCTTTCTTT	CASSLGGGRRTEAFF
TRBD2	TRBV14	NA	TRBJ2-1	TGTGCCAGCAGCCAACTAGCGGGAGGGCCCAATGAGCAGTTCTTC	CASSQLAGGPNEQFF
NA	TRBV27	NA	TRBJ1-6	TGTGCCAGCAGTTTATCCGTCAATTCTTTTTCGGATAATTCACCCCTCCACTTT	CASSLSVNSFSDNSPLHF
TRBD2	TRBV4-2	NA	TRBJ2-7	TGTGCCAGCAGCCAAGGTTTGCGGGAGGCTTTCCTATCGTACGAGCAGTACTTC	CASSQGLREAFLSYEQYF
NA	TRBV3-1/TRBV3-2	NA	TRBJ2-5	TGTGCCAGCAGCTCACCCGGGGCCCTGCAAGAGACCCAGTACTTC	CASSSPGALQETQYF
NA	TRBV6-5	NA	TRBJ2-3	TGTGCCAGCAGCCCAGACGCAGATACGCAGTATTTT	CASSPDADTQYF
TRBD2	TRBV7-2	NA	TRBJ2-4	TGTGCCAGCAGCTTAGAAGGGACTAGCGGAAACATTCAGTACTTC	CASSLEGTSGNIQYF
TRBD1	TRBV5-4	NA	TRBJ2-7	TGTGCCAGCAGCTTGGGCCCCGGACAGGCCTACGAGCAGTACTTC	CASSLGPGQAYEQYF
NA	TRBV28	NA	TRBJ1-5	TGTGCCAGCAGTTCACTCCAGGGATACAATCAGCCCCAGCATTTT	CASSSLQGYNQPQHF
TRBD2	TRBV19	NA	TRBJ2-5	TGTGCCAGTAGTAAGGGACTAGCGGGGCAAGAGACCCAGTACTTC	CASSKGLAGQETQYF
NA	TRBV9	NA	TRBJ2-1	TGTGCCAGCAGCCGTCGGGGGCCCCCCTACAATGAGCAGTTCTTC	CASSRRGPPYNEQFF
TRBD2	TRBV9	NA	TRBJ2-2	TGTGCCAGCAGCGTAGGAGTTAGCGGGAGGAACACCGGGGAGCTGTTTTTT	CASSVGVSGRNTGELFF
NA	TRBV7-2	NA	TRBJ2-3	TGTGCCAGCAGCCCCCTGCCAGGCACAGATACGCAGTATTTT	CASSPLPGTDTQYF
TRBD2	TRBV11-3	NA	TRBJ2-3	TGTGCCAGCAGCTTAGGGACTAGCGGAAGCACAGATACGCAGTATTTT	CASSLGTSGSTDTQYF
TRBD2	TRBV27	NA	TRBJ2-3	TGTGCCAGCAGTTTATTCCCCAGACTAGCGGGAGTTCCAGATACGCAGTATTTT	CASSLFPRLAGVPDTQYF
NA	TRBV5-4	once	TRBJ1-6	TGTGCCAGCAGCTTGAATTACCGCTTTTCATCACCCCTCCACTTT	CASSLNYRFSSPLHF
NA	TRBV4-3	NA	TRBJ1-6	TGCGCCAGCAGCCAAGGCCACTCCGGGTATTCACCCCTCCACTTT	CASSQGHSGYSPLHF
NA	TRBV19	NA	TRBJ1-1	TGTGCCAGTAGTGCGTCACGGAACACTGAAGCTTTCTTT	CASSASRNTEAFF
NA	TRBV10-3	NA	TRBJ2-7	TGTGCCATCAGTGAGTTTGGACCGAACTACGAGCAGTACTTC	CAISEFGPNYEQYF
NA	TRBV6-5	NA	TRBJ2-1	TGTGCCAGCAGTTACAGTGTGGAAAGCTCCTACAATGAGCAGTTCTTC	CASSYSVESSYNEQFF
NA	TRBV5-8	once	TRBJ1-2	TGTGCCAGCAGCTTGGGACATTCTAAATATGGCTACACCTTC	CASSLGHSKYGYTF
NA	TRBV3-1/TRBV3-2	NA	TRBJ2-1	TGTGCCAGCAGCCAAGCCTCTTTCTATGAGCAGTTCTTC	CASSQASFYEQFF
NA	TRBV9	NA	TRBJ2-5	TGTGCCAGCTCGGCGTTCAGGGGGGGAGAAGAGACCCAGTACTTC	CASSAFRGGEETQYF
NA	TRBV10-3	NA	TRBJ2-6	TGTGCCATCAGTGATGAAAATTCTGGGGCCAACGTCCTGACTTTC	CAISDENSGANVLTF
TRBD2	TRBV11-2	NA	TRBJ2-1	TGTGCCAGCAGCACCGCGGGAGTTCCCTACAATGAGCAGTTCTTC	CASSTAGVPYNEQFF
NA	TRBV30	NA	TRBJ2-5	TGTGCCTGGAGTGTACGACAATTCGAGACCCAGTACTTC	CAWSVRQFETQYF
NA	TRBV11-2	NA	TRBJ2-5	TGTGCCAGCAGCACCGGGCCGGGGGAGACCCAGTACTTC	CASSTGPGETQYF
NA	TRBV3-1/TRBV3-2	NA	TRBJ1-1	TGTGCCAGCAGCGATACAGGGCTAGGAGAAGCTTTCTTT	CASSDTGLGEAFF
TRBD1	TRBV10-3	NA	TRBJ1-1	TGTGCCATCAGCAGACAGGGTGGCACTGAAGCTTTCTTT	CAISRQGGTEAFF
TRBD2	TRBV6-6	NA	TRBJ2-3	TGTGCCAGCAGTTTCATACTAGCGGGAGGGGCAGATACGCAGTATTTT	CASSFILAGGADTQYF
TRBD2	TRBV28	once	TRBJ2-5	TGTGCCAGCAGCAAACAGACTAGCGGGAGCGGAGAGACCCAGTACTTC	CASSKQTSGSGETQYF
NA	TRBV6-2/TRBV6-3	once	TRBJ2-3	TGTGCCAGCAGCCCTCAGGTCGATACGCAGTATTTT	CASSPQVDTQYF
TRBD2	TRBV2	NA	TRBJ2-3	TGTGCCACCAAGGAGCGGGAGTACACAGATACGCAGTATTTT	CATKEREYTDTQYF
TRBD2	TRBV30	NA	TRBJ2-7	TGTGCCTGGAGTCCTAGCGGGGCTTACGAGCAGTACTTC	CAWSPSGAYEQYF
TRBD1	TRBV15	once	TRBJ1-2	TGTGCCACCAGCAGAGATCGACAGGGTGGCTACACCTTC	CATSRDRQGGYTF
NA	TRBV5-1	once	TRBJ2-3	TGCGCCAGCAGCTTGGGACGAGGGGCAACCAGCACAGATACGCAGTATTTT	CASSLGRGATSTDTQYF
TRBD1	TRBV18	NA	TRBJ2-3	TGTGCCAGCTCACCCAACAGGGGGCTTGCAGATACGCAGTATTTT	CASSPNRGLADTQYF
NA	TRBV11-2	NA	TRBJ1-1	TGTGCCAGCAGCTTAGCGCCTGATTGGGCTGAAGCTTTCTTT	CASSLAPDWAEAFF
NA	TRBV6-5	NA	TRBJ1-5	TGTGCCAGCAGTTCCGGAGTGGGCAATCAGCCCCAGCATTTT	CASSSGVGNQPQHF
TRBD2	TRBV29-1	NA	TRBJ2-7	TGCAGCGTTGAAGAGGCTAGCGGGGGAACTTACGAGCAGTACTTC	CSVEEASGGTYEQYF
NA	TRBV14	NA	TRBJ2-3	TGTGCCAGCAGCCGGGAGAACTACCTTCCAGATACGCAGTATTTT	CASSRENYLPDTQYF
NA	TRBV2	NA	TRBJ2-3	TGTGCCAGCAGTGACCCTTCACGCGGGTATCCAGATACGCAGTATTTT	CASSDPSRGYPDTQYF
TRBD1	TRBV11-2	NA	TRBJ2-1	TGTGCCAGCAGCTTACGTGGGACAGAAGACAATGAGCAGTTCTTC	CASSLRGTEDNEQFF
NA	TRBV6-1	NA	TRBJ2-1	TGTGCCAGCAGTGAACTCGGCAATGAGCAGTTCTTC	CASSELGNEQFF
TRBD2	TRBV9	NA	TRBJ2-4	TGTGCCAGCAGCGGGGGACGGACTAGTAAGAACATTCAGTACTTC	CASSGGRTSKNIQYF
NA	TRBV19	NA	TRBJ1-5	TGTGCCAGTAGTCCCGGACTGAATCAGCCCCAGCATTTT	CASSPGLNQPQHF
NA	TRBV24-1	NA	TRBJ1-1	TGTGCCACCAGTGATTCAGGGGCGGACAAGAACACTGAAGCTTTCTTT	CATSDSGADKNTEAFF
NA	TRBV3-1/TRBV3-2	NA	TRBJ2-7	TGTGCCAGCAGCCTACAGGCGACCACCTACGAGCAGTACTTC	CASSLQATTYEQYF
NA	TRBV28	NA	TRBJ2-5	TGTGCCAGCAGTTCCACGATCGAGACCCAGTACTTC	CASSSTIETQYF
NA	TRBV27	few	TRBJ2-7	TGTGCCAGCAGGTACGGAGCGGGTACCTACGAGCAGTACTTC	CASRYGAGTYEQYF
NA	TRBV3-1/TRBV3-2	NA	TRBJ2-3	TGTGCCAGCAGCCAAGTTGGGGTCCTGGGACCTAGCACAGATACGCAGTATTTT	CASSQVGVLGPSTDTQYF
NA	TRBV9	NA	TRBJ2-1	TGTGCCAGCAGCGCAAACGGGGCGAATGAGCAGTTCTTC	CASSANGANEQFF
TRBD2	TRBV5-1	NA	TRBJ2-7	TGCGCCAGCAGCTGGGGTACTAGCGGGAGATCCTACGAGCAGTACTTC	CASSWGTSGRSYEQYF